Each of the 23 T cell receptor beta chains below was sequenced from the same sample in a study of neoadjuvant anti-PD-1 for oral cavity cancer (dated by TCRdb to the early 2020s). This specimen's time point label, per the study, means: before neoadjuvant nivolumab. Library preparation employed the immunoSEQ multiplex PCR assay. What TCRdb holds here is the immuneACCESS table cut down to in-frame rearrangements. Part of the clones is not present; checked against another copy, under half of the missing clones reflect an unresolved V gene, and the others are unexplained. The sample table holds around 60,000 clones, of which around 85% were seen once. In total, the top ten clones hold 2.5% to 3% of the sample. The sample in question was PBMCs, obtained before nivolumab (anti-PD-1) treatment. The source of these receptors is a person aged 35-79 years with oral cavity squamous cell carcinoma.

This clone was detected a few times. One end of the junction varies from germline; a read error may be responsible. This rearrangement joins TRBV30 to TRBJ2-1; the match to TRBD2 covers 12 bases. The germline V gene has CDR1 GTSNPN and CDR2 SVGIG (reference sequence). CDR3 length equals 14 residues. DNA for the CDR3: TGTGCCTGGAGTGGTGGACTAGCGGGGTCACTGGGGCTCTTC. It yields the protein CAWSGGLAGSLGLF. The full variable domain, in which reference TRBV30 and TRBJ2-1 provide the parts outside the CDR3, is SQTIHQWPATLVQPVGSPLSLECTVEGTSNPNLYWYRQAAGRGLQLLFYSVGIGQISSEVPQNLSASRPQDRQFILSSKKLLLSDSGFYLCAWSGGLAGSLGLFGPGTRLTVL.

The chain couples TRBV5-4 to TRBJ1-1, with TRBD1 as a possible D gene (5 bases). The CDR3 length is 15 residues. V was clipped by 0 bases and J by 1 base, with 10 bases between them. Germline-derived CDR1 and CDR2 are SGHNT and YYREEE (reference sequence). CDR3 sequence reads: CASSLVGGANTEAFF. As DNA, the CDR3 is TGTGCCAGCAGCTTGGTGGGGGGTGCGAACACTGAAGCTTTCTTT.

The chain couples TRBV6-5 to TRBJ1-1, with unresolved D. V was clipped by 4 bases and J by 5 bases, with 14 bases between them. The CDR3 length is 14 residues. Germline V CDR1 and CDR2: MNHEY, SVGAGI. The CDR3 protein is CASSSQTRLTEAFF. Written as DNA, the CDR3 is TGTGCCAGCAGTTCCCAAACTAGACTTACTGAAGCTTTCTTT.

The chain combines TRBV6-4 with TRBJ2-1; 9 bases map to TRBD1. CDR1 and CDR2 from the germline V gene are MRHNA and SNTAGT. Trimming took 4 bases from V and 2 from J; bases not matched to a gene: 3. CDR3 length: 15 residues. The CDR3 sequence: CASSGGTGTYNEQFF. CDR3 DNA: TGTGCCAGCAGTGGAGGGACAGGGACCTACAATGAGCAGTTCTTC.

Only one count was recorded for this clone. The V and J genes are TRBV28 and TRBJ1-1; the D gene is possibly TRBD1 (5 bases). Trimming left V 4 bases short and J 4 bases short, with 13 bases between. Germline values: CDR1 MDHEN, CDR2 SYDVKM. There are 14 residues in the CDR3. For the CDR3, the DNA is TGTGCCAGCAGTTCTGATTCCGGGGGCACTGAAGCTTTCTTT. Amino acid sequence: CASSSDSGGTEAFF.

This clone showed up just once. CDR3 protein: CASSANRQGARQQLFF. CDR3 in DNA: TGTGCCAGCAGTGCCAACCGACAGGGGGCGAGGCAACAACTGTTTTTT. This sequence joins TRBV6-1 and TRBJ1-4; 10 bases fit TRBD1. CDR3 length: 16 amino acids. Trimming cost V 4 bases and J 12 bases; bases outside gene matches: 14. Germline V gives CDR1 MNHNS, CDR2 SASEGT.

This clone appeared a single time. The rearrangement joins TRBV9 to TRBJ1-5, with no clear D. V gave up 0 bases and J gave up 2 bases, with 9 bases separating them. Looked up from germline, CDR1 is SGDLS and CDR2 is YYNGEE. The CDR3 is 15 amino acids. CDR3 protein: CASSVGQWGNQPQHF. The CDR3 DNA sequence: TGTGCCAGCAGCGTAGGGCAATGGGGCAATCAGCCCCAGCATTTT.

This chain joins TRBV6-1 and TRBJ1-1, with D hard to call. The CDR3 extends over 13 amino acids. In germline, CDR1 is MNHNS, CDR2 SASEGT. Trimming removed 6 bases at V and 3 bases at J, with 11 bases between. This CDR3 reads CASRRVFDTEAFF. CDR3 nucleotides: TGTGCCAGCAGGAGGGTGTTCGACACTGAAGCTTTCTTT.

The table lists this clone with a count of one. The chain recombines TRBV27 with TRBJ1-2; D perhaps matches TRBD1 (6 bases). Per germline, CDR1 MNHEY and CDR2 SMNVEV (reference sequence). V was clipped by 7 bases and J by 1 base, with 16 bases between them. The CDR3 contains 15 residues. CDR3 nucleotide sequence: TGTGCCAGCACTAGGACAGCAGCATTTAACTATGGCTACACCTTC. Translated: CASTRTAAFNYGYTF.

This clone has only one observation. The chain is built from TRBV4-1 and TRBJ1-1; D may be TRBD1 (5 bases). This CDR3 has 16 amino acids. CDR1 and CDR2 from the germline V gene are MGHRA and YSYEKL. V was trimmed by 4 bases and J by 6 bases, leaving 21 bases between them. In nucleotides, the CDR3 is TGCGCCAGCAGCCGAGGCCCCGGGGCGCGCGCCCCTGAAGCTTTCTTT. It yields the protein CASSRGPGARAPEAFF.

CDR3 DNA: TGTGCCAGTAGTATAACAGGCCCCCGAGAGACCCAGTACTTC. Its protein product is CASSITGPRETQYF. V gene TRBV19 combines with J gene TRBJ2-5, with D perhaps TRBD1 (5 bases). From germline, CDR1 is LNHDA and CDR2 SQIVND (reference sequence). The CDR3 runs to 14 residues. V was trimmed by 2 bases and J by 4 bases, leaving 11 bases between them.

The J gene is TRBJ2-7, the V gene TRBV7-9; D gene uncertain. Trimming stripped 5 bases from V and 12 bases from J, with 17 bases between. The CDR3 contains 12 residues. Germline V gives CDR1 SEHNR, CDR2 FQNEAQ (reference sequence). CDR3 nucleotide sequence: TGTGCCAGCAGCCCTACTCCTCCCCTTGTGTACTTC. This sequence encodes CASSPTPPLVYF. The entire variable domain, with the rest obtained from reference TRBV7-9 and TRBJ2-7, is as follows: DTGVSQNPRHKITKRGQNVTFRCDPISEHNRLYWYRQTLGQGPEFLTYFQNEAQLEKSRLLSDRFSAERPKGSFSTLEIQRTEQGDSAMYLCASSPTPPLVYFGPGTRLTVT.

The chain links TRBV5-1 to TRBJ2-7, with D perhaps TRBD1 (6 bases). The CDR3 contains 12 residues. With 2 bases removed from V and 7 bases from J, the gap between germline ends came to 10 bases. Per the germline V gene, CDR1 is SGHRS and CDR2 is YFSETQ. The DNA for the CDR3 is TGCGCCAGCAGCTTCACAGGGTCTGAGCAGTACTTC. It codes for CASSFTGSEQYF.

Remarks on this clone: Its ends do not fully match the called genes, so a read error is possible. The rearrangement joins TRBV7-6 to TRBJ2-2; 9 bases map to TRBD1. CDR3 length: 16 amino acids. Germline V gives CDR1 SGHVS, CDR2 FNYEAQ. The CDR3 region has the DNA TGTGCCAGCAGCCCCCAACAGGGGGCGAACTCCGGGGAGCTGTTTTTT. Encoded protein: CASSPQQGANSGELFF.

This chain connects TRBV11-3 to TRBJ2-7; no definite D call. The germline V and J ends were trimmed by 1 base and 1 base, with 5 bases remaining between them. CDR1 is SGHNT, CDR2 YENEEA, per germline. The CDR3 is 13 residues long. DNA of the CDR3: TGTGCCAGCAGCTTAGGGGCATCCTACGAGCAGTACTTC. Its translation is CASSLGASYEQYF.

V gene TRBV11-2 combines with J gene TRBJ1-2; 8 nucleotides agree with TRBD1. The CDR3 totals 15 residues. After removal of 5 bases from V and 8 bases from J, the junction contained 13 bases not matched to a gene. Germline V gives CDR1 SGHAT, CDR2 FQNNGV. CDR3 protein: CASSPGTDRGGGYTF. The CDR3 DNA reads TGTGCCAGCAGCCCCGGAACCGACAGGGGTGGGGGCTACACCTTC. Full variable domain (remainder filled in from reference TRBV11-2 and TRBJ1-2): EAGVAQSPRYKIIEKRQSVAFWCNPISGHATLYWYQQILGQGPKLLIQFQNNGVVDDSQLPKDRFSAERLKGVDSTLKIQPAKLEDSAVYLCASSPGTDRGGGYTFGSGTRLTVV.

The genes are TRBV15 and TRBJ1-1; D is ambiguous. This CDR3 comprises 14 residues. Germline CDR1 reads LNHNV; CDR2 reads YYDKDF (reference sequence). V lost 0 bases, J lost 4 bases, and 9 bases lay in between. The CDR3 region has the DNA TGTGCCACCAGCAGAGAGCAGGTACGCACTGAAGCTTTCTTT. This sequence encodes CATSREQVRTEAFF.

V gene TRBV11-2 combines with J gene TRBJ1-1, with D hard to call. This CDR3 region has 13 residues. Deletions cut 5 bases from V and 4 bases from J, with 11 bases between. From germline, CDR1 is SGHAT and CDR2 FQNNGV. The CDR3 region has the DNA TGTGCCAGCAGCCCGATTGGGTTCACTGAAGCTTTCTTT. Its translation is CASSPIGFTEAFF.

As DNA, the CDR3 is TGTGCCAGCAGCCCTTGGCAGGGGACGGGGGAGACCCAGTACTTC. This gives the protein CASSPWQGTGETQYF. The chain uses TRBV7-2 and TRBJ2-5; perhaps TRBD1 as D (6 bases). CDR1 is SGHTA, CDR2 FQGNSA, per germline. V lost 5 bases and J lost 5, with 18 bases in between. This CDR3 is built from 15 residues.

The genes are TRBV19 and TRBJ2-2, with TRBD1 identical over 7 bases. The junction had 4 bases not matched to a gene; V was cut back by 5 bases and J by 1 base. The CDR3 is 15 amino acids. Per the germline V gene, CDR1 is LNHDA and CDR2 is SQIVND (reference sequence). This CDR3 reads CASSGRTGNTGELFF. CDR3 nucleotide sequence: TGTGCCAGTAGTGGACGGACAGGGAACACCGGGGAGCTGTTTTTT.

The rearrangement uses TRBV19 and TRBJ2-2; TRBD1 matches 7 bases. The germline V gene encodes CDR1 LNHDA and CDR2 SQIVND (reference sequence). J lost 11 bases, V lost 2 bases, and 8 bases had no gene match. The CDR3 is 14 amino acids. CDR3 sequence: CASSINRGPTELFF. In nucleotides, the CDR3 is TGTGCCAGTAGTATAAATAGGGGGCCCACCGAGCTGTTTTTT. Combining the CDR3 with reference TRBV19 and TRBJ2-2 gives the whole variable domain DGGITQSPKYLFRKEGQNVTLSCEQNLNHDAMYWYRQDPGQGLRLIYYSQIVNDFQKGDIAEGYSVSREKKESFPLTVTSAQKNPTAFYLCASSINRGPTELFFGEGSRLTVL.

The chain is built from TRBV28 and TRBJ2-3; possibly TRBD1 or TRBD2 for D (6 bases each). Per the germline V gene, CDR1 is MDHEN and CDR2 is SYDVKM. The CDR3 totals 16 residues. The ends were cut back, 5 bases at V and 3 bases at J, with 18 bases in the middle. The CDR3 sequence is CASSPPRRGETDTQYF. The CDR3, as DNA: TGTGCCAGCAGTCCCCCTCGGAGGGGGGAAACAGATACGCAGTATTTT.

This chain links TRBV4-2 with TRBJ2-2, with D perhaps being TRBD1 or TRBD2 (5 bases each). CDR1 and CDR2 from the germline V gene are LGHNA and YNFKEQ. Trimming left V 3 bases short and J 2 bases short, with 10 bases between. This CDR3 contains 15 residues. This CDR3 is CASSQWWDNTGELFF. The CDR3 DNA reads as TGTGCCAGCAGCCAGTGGTGGGACAACACCGGGGAGCTGTTTTTT.